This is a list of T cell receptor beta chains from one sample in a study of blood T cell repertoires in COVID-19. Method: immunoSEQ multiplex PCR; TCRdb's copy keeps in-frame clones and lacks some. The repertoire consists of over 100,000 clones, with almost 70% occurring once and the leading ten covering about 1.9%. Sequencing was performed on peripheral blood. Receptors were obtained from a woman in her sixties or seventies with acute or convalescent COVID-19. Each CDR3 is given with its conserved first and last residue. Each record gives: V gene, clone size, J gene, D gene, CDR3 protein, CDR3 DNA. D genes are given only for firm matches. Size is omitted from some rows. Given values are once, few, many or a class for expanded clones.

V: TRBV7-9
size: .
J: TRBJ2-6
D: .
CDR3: CAARDGANVLTF
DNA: TGTGCCGCCAGGGATGGGGCCAACGTCCTGACTTTC

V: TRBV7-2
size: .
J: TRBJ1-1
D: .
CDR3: CASSFDRMNTEAFF
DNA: TGTGCCAGCAGCTTTGACAGGATGAACACTGAAGCTTTCTTT

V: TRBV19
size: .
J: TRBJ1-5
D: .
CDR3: CASSPLRGISNQPQHF
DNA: TGTGCCAGTAGCCCCCTCAGGGGAATTAGCAATCAGCCCCAGCATTTT

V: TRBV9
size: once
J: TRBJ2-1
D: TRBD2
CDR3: CASSVELAGAIRNEQFF
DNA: TGTGCCAGCAGCGTAGAACTAGCGGGAGCGATAAGAAATGAGCAGTTCTTC

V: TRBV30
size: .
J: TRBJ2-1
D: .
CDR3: CAWSVGGEQFF
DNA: TGTGCCTGGAGTGTTGGCGGTGAGCAGTTCTTC

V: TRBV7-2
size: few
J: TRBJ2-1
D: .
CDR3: CASSLDYPSYNEQFF
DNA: TGTGCCAGCAGCTTAGACTACCCCTCCTACAATGAGCAGTTCTTC

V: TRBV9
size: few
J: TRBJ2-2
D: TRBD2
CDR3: CASGGAGGSRGGELFF
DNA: TGTGCCAGCGGCGGGGCGGGAGGGAGCCGTGGCGGGGAGCTGTTTTTT

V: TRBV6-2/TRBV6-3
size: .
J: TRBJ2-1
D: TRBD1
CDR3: CASSYGTVYNEQFF
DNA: TGTGCCAGCAGTTACGGGACAGTATACAATGAGCAGTTCTTC

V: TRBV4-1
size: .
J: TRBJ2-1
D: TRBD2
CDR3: CASSQDPSGGYNEQFF
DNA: TGCGCCAGCAGCCAAGATCCTAGCGGGGGGTACAATGAGCAGTTCTTC

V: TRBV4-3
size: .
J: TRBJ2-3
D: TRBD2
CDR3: CASSQDGTSGGAPDTQYF
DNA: TGCGCCAGCAGCCAAGATGGGACTAGCGGGGGGGCCCCAGATACGCAGTATTTT

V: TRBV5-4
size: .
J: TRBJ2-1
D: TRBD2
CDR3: CASSRLAGASSYNEQFF
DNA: TGTGCCAGCAGCCGCCTAGCGGGGGCTAGCTCCTACAATGAGCAGTTCTTC

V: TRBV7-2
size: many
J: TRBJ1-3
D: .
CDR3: CASSLGQSGNTIYF
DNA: TGTGCCAGCAGCTTAGGACAGTCTGGAAACACCATATATTTT

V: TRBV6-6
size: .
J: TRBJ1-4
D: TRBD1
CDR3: CASRFLRDRVNEKLFF
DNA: TGTGCCAGCAGATTCCTCCGGGACAGAGTTAATGAAAAACTGTTTTTT

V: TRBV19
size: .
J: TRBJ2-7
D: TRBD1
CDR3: CASRPTGTYEQYF
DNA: TGTGCCAGTAGACCGACAGGGACCTACGAGCAGTACTTC

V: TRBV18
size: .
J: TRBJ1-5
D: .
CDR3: CASSAGDGNQPQHF
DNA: TGTGCCAGCTCAGCGGGAGATGGCAATCAGCCCCAGCATTTT

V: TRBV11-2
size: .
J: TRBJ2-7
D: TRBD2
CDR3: CASSLLAGRVSYEQYF
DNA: TGTGCCAGCAGCCTTCTAGCGGGAAGGGTGTCCTACGAGCAGTACTTC

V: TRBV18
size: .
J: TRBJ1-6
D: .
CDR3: CASSPQAPGPVKAPLHF
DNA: TGTGCCAGCTCACCACAGGCTCCAGGGCCAGTCAAGGCACCCCTCCACTTT

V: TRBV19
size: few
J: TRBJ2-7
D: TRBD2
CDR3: CASSILTSGPQYF
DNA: TGTGCCAGTAGTATACTGACTAGCGGCCCCCAGTACTTC

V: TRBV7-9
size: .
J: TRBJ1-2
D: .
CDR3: CASSLESRGYTF
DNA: TGTGCCAGCAGCTTAGAATCGCGGGGCTACACCTTC

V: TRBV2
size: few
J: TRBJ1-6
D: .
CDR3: CASSAAGGSPLHF
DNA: TGTGCCAGCAGTGCAGCAGGCGGTTCACCCCTCCACTTT

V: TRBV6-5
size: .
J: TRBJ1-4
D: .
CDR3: CASGIGGLREKLFF
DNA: TGTGCCAGCGGTATCGGGGGGCTGCGAGAAAAACTGTTTTTT

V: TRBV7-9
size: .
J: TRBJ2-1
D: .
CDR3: CASSLDLRQEQFF
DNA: TGTGCCAGCAGCTTAGACCTTAGACAGGAGCAGTTCTTC

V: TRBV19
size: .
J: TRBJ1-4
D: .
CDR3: CASSIFLDPFNRDEKLFF
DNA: TGTGCCAGTAGTATTTTTCTTGACCCATTCAACAGGGATGAAAAACTGTTTTTT

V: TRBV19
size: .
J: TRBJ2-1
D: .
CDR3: CASSIRDTRNEQFF
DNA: TGTGCCAGTAGTATCCGGGACACCCGGAATGAGCAGTTCTTC

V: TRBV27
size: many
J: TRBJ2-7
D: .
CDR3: CASAPLQGVVHEQYF
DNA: TGTGCCAGCGCGCCATTACAGGGCGTTGTCCACGAGCAGTACTTC

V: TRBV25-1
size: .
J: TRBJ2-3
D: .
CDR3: CASSDQGTDTQYF
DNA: TGTGCCAGCAGTGATCAGGGCACAGATACGCAGTATTTT

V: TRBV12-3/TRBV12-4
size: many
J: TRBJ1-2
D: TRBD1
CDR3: CASSLGRGSGYTF
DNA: TGTGCCAGCAGTTTGGGCAGGGGGTCTGGCTACACCTTC

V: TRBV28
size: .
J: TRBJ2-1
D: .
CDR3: CASSLNYGSGDEQFF
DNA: TGTGCCAGCAGTTTAAACTATGGCTCCGGGGATGAGCAGTTCTTC

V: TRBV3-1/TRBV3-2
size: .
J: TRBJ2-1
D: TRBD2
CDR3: CASSSLAGEVGSVQFF
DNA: TGTGCCAGCAGCTCCCTAGCGGGAGAAGTTGGTTCGGTGCAGTTCTTC

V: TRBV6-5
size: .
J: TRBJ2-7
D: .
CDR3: CASSYGGATEQYF
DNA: TGTGCCAGCAGTTACGGGGGCGCTACCGAGCAGTACTTC

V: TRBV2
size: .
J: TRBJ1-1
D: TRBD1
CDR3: CASIPARGRKAFF
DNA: TGTGCCAGCATCCCGGCCAGGGGGCGCAAAGCTTTCTTT

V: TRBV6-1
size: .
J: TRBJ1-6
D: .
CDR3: CASSDLPSSPLHF
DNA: TGTGCCAGCAGTGACCTCCCTTCTTCACCCCTCCACTTT

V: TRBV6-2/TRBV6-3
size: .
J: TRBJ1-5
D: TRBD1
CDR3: CASSYPSQGDQPQHF
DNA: TGTGCCAGCAGTTACCCGTCACAGGGGGATCAGCCCCAGCATTTT

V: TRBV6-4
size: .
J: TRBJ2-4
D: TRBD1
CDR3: CASSERQGWDKNIQYF
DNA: TGTGCCAGCAGTGAACGACAGGGATGGGACAAAAACATTCAGTACTTC

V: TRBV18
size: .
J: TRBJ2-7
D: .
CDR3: CASSPTSYEQYF
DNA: TGTGCCAGCTCACCAACCAGCTACGAGCAGTACTTC

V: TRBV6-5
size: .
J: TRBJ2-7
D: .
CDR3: CASSPGRGNEQYF
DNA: TGTGCCAGCAGTCCAGGAAGAGGGAACGAGCAGTACTTC

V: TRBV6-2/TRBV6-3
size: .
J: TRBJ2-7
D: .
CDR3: CASSYSGRVAYEQYF
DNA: TGTGCCAGCAGTTACTCTGGCAGGGTTGCCTACGAGCAGTACTTC

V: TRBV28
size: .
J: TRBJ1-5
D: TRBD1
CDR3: CASSFQGASNQPQHF
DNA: TGTGCCAGCAGTTTTCAGGGGGCAAGCAATCAGCCCCAGCATTTT

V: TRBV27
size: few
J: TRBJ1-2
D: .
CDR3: CASRPFGRANYGYTF
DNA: TGTGCCAGCAGACCCTTCGGGCGGGCCAACTATGGCTACACCTTC

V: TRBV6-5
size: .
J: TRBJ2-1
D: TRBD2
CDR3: CASRLGTSNWSEQFF
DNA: TGTGCCAGCAGGCTCGGGACTAGTAATTGGAGTGAGCAGTTCTTC

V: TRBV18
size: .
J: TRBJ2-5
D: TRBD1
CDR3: CASSRDRGRKETQYF
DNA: TGTGCCAGCTCTCGGGACAGGGGGCGGAAAGAGACCCAGTACTTC

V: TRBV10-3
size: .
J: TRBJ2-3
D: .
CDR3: CAIASGTSTDTQYF
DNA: TGTGCCATCGCTTCAGGAACCAGCACAGATACGCAGTATTTT

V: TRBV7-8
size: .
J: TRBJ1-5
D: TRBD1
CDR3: CASSLGRTGIPFRQPQHF
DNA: TGTGCCAGCAGCTTAGGTCGGACAGGGATCCCTTTTAGACAGCCCCAGCATTTT

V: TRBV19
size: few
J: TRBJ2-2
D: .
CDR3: CASSDRNTGELFF
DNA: TGTGCCAGTAGTGACAGGAACACCGGGGAGCTGTTTTTT

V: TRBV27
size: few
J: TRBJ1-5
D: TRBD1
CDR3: CASSLTGPNQPQHF
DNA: TGTGCCAGCAGTTTGACAGGGCCTAATCAGCCCCAGCATTTT

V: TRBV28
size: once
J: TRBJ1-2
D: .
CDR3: CASSLQRVYGYTF
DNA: TGTGCCAGCAGCTTACAGAGGGTCTATGGCTACACCTTC

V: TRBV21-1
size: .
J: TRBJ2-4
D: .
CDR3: CASSKTVSGGKNIQYF
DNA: TGTGCCAGCAGCAAGACCGTTTCGGGAGGCAAAAACATTCAGTACTTC